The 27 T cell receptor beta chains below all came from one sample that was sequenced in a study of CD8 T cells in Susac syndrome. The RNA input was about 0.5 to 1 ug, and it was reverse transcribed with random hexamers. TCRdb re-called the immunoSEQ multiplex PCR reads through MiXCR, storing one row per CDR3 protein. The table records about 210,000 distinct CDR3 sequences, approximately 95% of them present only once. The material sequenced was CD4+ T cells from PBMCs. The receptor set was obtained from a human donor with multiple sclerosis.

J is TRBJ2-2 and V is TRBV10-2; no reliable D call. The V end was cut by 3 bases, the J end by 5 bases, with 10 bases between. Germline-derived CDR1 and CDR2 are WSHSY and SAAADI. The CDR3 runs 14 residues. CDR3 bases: TGCGCCAGCAGTGACTACAGATCAACCGGGGAGCTGTTTTTT. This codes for CASSDYRSTGELFF.

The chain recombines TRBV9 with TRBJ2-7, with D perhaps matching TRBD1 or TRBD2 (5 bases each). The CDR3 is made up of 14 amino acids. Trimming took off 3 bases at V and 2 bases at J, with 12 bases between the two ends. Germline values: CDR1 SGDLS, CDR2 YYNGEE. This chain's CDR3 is CASSGDGGAYEQYF. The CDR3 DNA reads TGTGCCAGCAGCGGGGACGGCGGAGCCTACGAGCAGTACTTC.

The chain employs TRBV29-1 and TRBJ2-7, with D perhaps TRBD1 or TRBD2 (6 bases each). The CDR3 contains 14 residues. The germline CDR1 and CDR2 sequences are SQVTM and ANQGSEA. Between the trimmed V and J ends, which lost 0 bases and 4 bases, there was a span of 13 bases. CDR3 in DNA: TGCAGCGTTGAAGATCCCAGGGGAGGATACGAGCAGTACTTC. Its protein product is CSVEDPRGGYEQYF.

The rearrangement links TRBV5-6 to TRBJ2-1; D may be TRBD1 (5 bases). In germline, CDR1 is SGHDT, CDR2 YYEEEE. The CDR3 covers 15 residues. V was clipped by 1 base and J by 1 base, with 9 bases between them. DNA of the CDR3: TGTGCCAGCAGCTTGCAGGGTAGGTCCTACAATGAGCAGTTCTTC. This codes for CASSLQGRSYNEQFF.

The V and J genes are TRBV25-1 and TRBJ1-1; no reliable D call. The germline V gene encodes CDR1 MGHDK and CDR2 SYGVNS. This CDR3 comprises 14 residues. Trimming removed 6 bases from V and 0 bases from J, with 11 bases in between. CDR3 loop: CASSPNGVNTEAFF. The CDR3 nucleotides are TGTGCCAGCAGCCCCAACGGAGTGAACACTGAAGCTTTCTTT.

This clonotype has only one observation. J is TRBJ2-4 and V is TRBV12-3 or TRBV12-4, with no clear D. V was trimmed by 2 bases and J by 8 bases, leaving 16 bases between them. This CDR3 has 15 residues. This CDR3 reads CASSLWLTARDIQYF. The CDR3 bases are TGTGCCAGCAGTTTATGGCTTACAGCCAGAGACATTCAGTACTTC.

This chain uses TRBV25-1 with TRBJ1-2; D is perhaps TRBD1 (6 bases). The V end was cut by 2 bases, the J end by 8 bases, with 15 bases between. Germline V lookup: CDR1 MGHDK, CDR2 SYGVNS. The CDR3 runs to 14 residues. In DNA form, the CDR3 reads TGTGCCAGCAGTGAAATCGTTCCGGGACACGGCTACACCTTC. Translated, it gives CASSEIVPGHGYTF.

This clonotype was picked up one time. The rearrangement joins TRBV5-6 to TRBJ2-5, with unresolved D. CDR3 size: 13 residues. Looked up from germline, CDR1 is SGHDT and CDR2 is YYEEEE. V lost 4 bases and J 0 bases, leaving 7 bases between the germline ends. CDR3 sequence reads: CASSHFNQETQYF. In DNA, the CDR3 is TGTGCCAGCAGCCACTTCAACCAAGAGACCCAGTACTTC.

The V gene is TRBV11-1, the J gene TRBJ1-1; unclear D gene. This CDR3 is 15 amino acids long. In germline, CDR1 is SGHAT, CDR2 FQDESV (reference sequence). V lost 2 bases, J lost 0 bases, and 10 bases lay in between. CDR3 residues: CASSLSISLNTEAFF. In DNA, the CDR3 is TGTGCCAGCAGCTTATCCATAAGCTTGAACACTGAAGCTTTCTTT. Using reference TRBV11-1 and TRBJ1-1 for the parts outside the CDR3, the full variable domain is EAEVAQSPRYKITEKSQAVAFWCDPISGHATLYWYRQILGQGPELLVQFQDESVVDDSQLPKDRFSAERLKGVDSTLKIQPAELGDSAMYLCASSLSISLNTEAFFGQGTRLTVV.

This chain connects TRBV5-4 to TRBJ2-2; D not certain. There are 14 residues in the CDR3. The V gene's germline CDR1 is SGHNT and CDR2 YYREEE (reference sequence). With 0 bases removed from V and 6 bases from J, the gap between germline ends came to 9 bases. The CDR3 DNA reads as TGTGCCAGCAGCTTGGTGGGCGTGGCCGGGGAGCTGTTTTTT. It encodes CASSLVGVAGELFF.

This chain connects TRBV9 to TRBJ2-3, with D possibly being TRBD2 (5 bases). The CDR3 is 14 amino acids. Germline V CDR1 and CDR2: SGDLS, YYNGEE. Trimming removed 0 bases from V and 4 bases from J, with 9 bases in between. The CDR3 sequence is CASSVVLASDTQYF. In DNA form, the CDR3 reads TGTGCCAGCAGCGTAGTCCTAGCTTCAGATACGCAGTATTTT.

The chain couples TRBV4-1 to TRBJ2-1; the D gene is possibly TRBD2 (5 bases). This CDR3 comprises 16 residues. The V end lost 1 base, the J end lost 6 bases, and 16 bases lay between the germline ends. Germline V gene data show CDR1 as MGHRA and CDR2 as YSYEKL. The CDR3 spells CASSQVMSLAGNEQFF. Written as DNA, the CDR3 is TGCGCCAGCAGCCAAGTGATGTCGCTAGCTGGCAATGAGCAGTTCTTC.

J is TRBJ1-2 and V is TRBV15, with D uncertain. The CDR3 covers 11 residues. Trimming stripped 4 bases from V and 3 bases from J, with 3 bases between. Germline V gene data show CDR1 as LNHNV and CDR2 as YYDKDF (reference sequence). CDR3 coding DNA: TGTGCCACCAGCAACTACTATGGCTACACCTTC. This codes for CATSNYYGYTF.

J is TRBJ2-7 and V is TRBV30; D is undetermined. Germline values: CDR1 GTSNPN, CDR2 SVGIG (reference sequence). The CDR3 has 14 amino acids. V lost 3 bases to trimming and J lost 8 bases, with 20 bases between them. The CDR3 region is CAWSPNQVRPQQYF. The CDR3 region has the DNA TGTGCCTGGAGCCCCAATCAGGTGCGACCCCAGCAGTACTTC.

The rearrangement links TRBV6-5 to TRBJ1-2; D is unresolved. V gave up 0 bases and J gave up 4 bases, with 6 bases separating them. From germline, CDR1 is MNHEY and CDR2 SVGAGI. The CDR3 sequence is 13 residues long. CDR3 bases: TGTGCCAGCAGTTACTCCCTGCTCTATGGCTACACCTTC. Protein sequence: CASSYSLLYGYTF.

The CDR3: CASSRSGTQETQYF. The DNA of the CDR3 is TGTGCCAGCAGCCGATCCGGGACCCAAGAGACCCAGTACTTC. This chain joins TRBV7-9 and TRBJ2-5; D assignment may be TRBD1 or TRBD2 (5 bases each). The germline CDR1 and CDR2 sequences are SEHNR and FQNEAQ (reference sequence). The V end was cut by 5 bases, the J end by 1 base, with 11 bases between. This CDR3 comprises 14 residues. Full variable domain (missing parts from reference TRBV7-9 and TRBJ2-5): DTGVSQNPRHKITKRGQNVTFRCDPISEHNRLYWYRQTLGQGPEFLTYFQNEAQLEKSRLLSDRFSAERPKGSFSTLEIQRTEQGDSAMYLCASSRSGTQETQYFGPGTRLLVL.

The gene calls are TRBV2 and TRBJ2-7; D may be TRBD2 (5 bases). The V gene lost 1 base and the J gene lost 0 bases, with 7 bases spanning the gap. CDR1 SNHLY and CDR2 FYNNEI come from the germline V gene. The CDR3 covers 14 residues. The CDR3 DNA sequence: TGTGCCAGCAGTGAAGGAGGGTACTCCTACGAGCAGTACTTC. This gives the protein CASSEGGYSYEQYF.

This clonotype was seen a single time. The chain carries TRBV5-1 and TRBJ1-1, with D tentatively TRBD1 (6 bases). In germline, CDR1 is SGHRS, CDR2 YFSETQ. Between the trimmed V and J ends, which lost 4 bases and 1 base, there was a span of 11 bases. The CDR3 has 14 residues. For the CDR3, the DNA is TGCGCCAGCAGCCTTATACAGGGGAACACTGAAGCTTTCTTT. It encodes CASSLIQGNTEAFF.

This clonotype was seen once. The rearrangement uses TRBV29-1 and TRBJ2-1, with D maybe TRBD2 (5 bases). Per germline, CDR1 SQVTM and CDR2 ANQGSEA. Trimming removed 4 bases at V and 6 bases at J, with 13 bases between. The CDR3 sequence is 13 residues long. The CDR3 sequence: CSVVAGDSNEQFF. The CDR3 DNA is TGCAGCGTTGTTGCGGGCGACTCCAATGAGCAGTTCTTC.

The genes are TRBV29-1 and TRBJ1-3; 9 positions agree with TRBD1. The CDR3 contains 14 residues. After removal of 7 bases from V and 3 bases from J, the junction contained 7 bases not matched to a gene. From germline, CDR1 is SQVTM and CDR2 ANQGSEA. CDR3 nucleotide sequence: TGCAGCGCTAACCGGGACAGGGATGGAAACACCATATATTTT. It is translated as CSANRDRDGNTIYF.

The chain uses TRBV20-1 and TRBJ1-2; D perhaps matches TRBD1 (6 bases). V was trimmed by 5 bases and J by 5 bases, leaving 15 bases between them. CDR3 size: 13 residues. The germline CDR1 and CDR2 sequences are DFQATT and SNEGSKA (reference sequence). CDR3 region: CSAPRGAGYGYTF. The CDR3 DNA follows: TGCAGTGCTCCCCGGGGGGCGGGATATGGCTACACCTTC.

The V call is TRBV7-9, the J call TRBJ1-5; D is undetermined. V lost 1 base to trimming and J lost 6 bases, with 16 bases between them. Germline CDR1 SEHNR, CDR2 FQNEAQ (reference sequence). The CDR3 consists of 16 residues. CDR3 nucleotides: TGTGCCAGCAGCTTAGGTGGCGGGGTTGAGAGTCAGCCCCAGCATTTT. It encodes CASSLGGGVESQPQHF.

The CDR3 coding sequence is TGTGCCAGCTCAGGACAGGAGGAGACCCAGTACTTC. Protein: CASSGQEETQYF. The chain couples TRBV7-3 to TRBJ2-5, with TRBD1 matching 7 bases. The CDR3 contains 12 residues. V was clipped by 8 bases and J by 5 bases; unmatched bases: 5. From germline, CDR1 is SGHTA and CDR2 FQGTGA.

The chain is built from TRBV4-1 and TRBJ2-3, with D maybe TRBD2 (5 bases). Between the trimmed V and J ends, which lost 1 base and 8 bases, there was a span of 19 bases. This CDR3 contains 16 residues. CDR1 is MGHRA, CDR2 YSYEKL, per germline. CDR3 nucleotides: TGCGCCAGCAGCCAAGTCTCCAGCAGGACCGAGGGTACGCAGTATTTT. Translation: CASSQVSSRTEGTQYF.

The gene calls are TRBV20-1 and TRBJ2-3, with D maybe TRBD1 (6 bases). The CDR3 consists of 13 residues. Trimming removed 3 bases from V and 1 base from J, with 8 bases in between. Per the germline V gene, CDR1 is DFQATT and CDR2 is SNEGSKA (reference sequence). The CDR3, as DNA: TGCAGTGCTAGCTACAGGGGCACAGATACGCAGTATTTT. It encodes CSASYRGTDTQYF.

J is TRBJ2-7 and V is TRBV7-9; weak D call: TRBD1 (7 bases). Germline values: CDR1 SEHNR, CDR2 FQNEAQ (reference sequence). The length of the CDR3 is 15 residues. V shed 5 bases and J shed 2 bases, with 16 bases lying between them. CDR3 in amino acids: CASSTAGQRTYEQYF. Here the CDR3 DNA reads TGTGCCAGCAGCACGGCGGGACAGCGAACCTACGAGCAGTACTTC.

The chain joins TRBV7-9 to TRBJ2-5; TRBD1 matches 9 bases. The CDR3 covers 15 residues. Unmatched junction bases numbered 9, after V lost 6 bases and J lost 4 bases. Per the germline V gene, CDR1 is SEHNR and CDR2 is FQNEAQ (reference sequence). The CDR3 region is CASSSGQGWRETQYF. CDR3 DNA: TGTGCCAGCAGTTCAGGACAGGGGTGGCGAGAGACCCAGTACTTC.